The entry below gives a single TCR beta chain sequence along with its context. Method: immunoSEQ multiplex PCR; TCRdb's copy keeps in-frame clones and lacks some. The top ten hold over 15% of the sample, which has 100,000 to 110,000 clones, about 90% seen once. Germline V gives CDR1 MGHRA, CDR2 YSYEKL. The CDR3 extends over 13 amino acids. Trimming took 1 base from V and 8 from J; bases not matched to a gene: 1. These data are taken from a study of control samples from healthy donors and cancer patients. The sample taken for sequencing was blood. The V gene is TRBV4-1, the J gene TRBJ2-1; 8 positions agree with TRBD1. This receptor was taken from a woman aged 50 to 60 in good health. CDR3 nucleotides: TGCGCCAGCAGCCAAGGGACAGGGTATGAGCAGTTCTTC. Translated: CASSQGTGYEQFF.